The 5 T cell receptor beta chains listed next were all sequenced from one sample in a study of blood T cell repertoires in COVID-19 (dated by TCRdb to about 2020). Receptor amplification or capture employed the immunoSEQ multiplex PCR assay. Held by TCRdb, this immuneACCESS table contains in-frame sequences only and omits some clones. Under half of the omission traces to an unresolved V gene where checked; the cause of the rest is unknown. The sample table holds a few hundred thousand clones, of which 70% to 90% were seen once. Clones ranked in the top ten supply around 1.2% of the sample. Sequenced: PBMCs or T cells enriched from blood (not recorded which). The receptors derive from a woman aged 18-29 years who had recovered from COVID-19.

The chain couples TRBV3-1 (or the pseudogene TRBV3-2) to TRBJ2-3, with 13 bases matching TRBD2. Germline V gives CDR1 LGHDT, CDR2 YNNKEL (reference sequence). The J segment lost 1 base and the V segment lost 5 bases, leaving 3 bases of the junction unmatched. The CDR3 totals 16 residues. CDR3 protein: CASSFGLAGGTDTQYF. The CDR3 nucleotides read TGTGCCAGCAGCTTTGGACTAGCGGGGGGCACAGATACGCAGTATTTT.

V is TRBV7-2 and J is TRBJ1-2; 9 bases agree with TRBD1. CDR3 length equals 15 residues. Losses at the gene ends were 5 bases for V and 4 bases for J; bases not matched to a gene: 8. Germline CDR1 is SGHTA and CDR2 is FQGNSA. The CDR3: CASSPQDRGGYGYTF. CDR3 nucleotide sequence: TGTGCCAGCAGCCCTCAAGACAGGGGGGGCTATGGCTACACCTTC.

The rearrangement links TRBV2 to TRBJ2-3; the D gene is possibly TRBD1 (6 bases). V shed 3 bases and J shed 2 bases, with 12 bases lying between them. CDR1 SNHLY and CDR2 FYNNEI come from the germline V gene. There are 15 residues in the CDR3. The CDR3 DNA follows: TGTGCCAGCAGTGATGGGGGCGGTTACACAGATACGCAGTATTTT. It is translated as CASSDGGGYTDTQYF.

V is TRBV27 and J is TRBJ1-4; possible D gene TRBD1, 5 bases. Trimming took off 6 bases at V and 6 bases at J, with 11 bases between the two ends. CDR3 length: 13 amino acids. CDR1 MNHEY and CDR2 SMNVEV come from the germline V gene (reference sequence). The CDR3 is CASSSAGDEKLFF. CDR3 nucleotide sequence: TGTGCCAGCAGCTCCGCGGGGGATGAAAAACTGTTTTTT.

This sequence joins TRBV24-1 and TRBJ1-4; no definite D call. The germline V gene encodes CDR1 KGHDR and CDR2 SFDVKD. This CDR3 region has 14 residues. Between the trimmed V and J ends, which lost 6 bases and 7 bases, there was a span of 14 bases. The CDR3 bases are TGTGCCACCAGTCTTACCGGGAAGTCTGAAAAACTGTTTTTT. Encoded protein: CATSLTGKSEKLFF.